This TCR beta chain was profiled in a study of cytomegalovirus exposure and HLA in healthy donors. Per the germline V gene, CDR1 is SNHLY and CDR2 is FYNNEI. V dropped 5 bases and J dropped 10 bases, with 12 bases sitting between them. This CDR3 is 12 amino acids long. General study findings and limits: Specificity for CMV antigens was confirmed in vitro for a few of the CMV-associated chains. Altogether, 150 to 200 TCR beta chains were recorded as cytomegalovirus-associated. Reports described diagnosis of cytomegalovirus status by the classifier as highly specific and sensitive.

Assay used: immunoSEQ multiplex PCR; TCRdb lists only in-frame clones, some missing. The table records 150,000 to 200,000 clones, 85% of them present only once. As for this clone: Its matching antigen is unknown.

The validation cohort, a group of more than 95 subjects, included the donors and was separate from the approximately 700-subject first cohort. This receptor was taken from a man aged 18-30 years in good health and CMV-seropositive. The sequencing sample was made of PBMCs. V and J are TRBV2 and TRBJ2-1; D ambiguous. The CDR3, as DNA: TGTGCCAGCAGTCCCGAACGTAGCGAGCAGTTCTTC. Amino acids: CASSPERSEQFF.